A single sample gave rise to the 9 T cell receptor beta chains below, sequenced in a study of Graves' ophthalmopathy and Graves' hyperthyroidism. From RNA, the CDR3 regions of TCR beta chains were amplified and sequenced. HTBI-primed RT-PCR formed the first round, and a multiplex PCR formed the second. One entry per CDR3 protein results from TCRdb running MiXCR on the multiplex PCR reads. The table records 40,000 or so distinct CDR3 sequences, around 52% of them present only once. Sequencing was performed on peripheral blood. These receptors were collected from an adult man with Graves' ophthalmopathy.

This CDR3 is CASSFDSYGYTF. In nucleotides, the CDR3 is TGTGCCAGCAGCTTTGACAGCTATGGCTACACCTTC. The V gene is TRBV7-9, the J gene TRBJ1-2; D is possibly TRBD1 (5 bases). V lost 3 bases to trimming and J lost 4 bases, with 6 bases between them. The CDR3 consists of 12 residues. Germline CDR1 is SEHNR and CDR2 is FQNEAQ (reference sequence).

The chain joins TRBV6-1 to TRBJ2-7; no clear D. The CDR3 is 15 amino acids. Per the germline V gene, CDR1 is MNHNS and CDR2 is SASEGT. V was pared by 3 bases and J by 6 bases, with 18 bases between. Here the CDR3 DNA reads TGTGCCAGCAGTGAGAGTTGGCAGCAAAACGGCGAGCAGTACTTC. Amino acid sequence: CASSESWQQNGEQYF.

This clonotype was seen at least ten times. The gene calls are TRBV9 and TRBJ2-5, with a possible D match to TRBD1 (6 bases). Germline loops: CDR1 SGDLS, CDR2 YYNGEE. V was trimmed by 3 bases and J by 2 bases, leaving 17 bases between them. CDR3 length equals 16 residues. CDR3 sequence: CASSGRYRDPQETQYF. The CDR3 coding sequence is TGTGCCAGCAGCGGGAGATACAGGGACCCACAAGAGACCCAGTACTTC.

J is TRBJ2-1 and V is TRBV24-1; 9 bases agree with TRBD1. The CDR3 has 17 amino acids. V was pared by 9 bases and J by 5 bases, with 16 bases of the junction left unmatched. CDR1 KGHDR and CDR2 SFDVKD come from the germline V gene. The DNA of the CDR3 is TGTGCCACCGGAGGGGGGGGTGAGGGACAGGGCCACAATGAGCAGTTCTTC. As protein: CATGGGGEGQGHNEQFF.

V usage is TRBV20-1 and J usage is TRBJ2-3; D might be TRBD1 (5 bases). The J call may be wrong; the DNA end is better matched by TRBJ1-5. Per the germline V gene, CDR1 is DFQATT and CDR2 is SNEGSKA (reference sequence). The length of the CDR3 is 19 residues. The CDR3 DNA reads TGCAGTGCTAGGGTTCGGGCCTCGGTGGGAGGGGAGGATGCAGATACGCAGCATTTT. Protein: CSARVRASVGGEDADTQHF.

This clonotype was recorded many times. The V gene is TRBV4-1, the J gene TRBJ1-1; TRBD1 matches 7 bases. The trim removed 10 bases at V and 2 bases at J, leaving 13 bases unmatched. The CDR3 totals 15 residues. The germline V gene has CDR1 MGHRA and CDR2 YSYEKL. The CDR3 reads CATTRGPEVNTEAFF. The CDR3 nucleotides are TGCGCCACCACAAGGGGGCCAGAAGTTAACACTGAAGCTTTCTTT.

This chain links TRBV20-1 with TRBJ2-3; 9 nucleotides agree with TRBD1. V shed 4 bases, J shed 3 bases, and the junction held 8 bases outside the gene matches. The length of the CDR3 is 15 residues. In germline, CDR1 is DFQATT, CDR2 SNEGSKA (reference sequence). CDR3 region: CSATQGALGTDTQYF. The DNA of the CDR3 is TGCAGTGCTACACAGGGGGCGCTGGGAACAGATACGCAGTATTTT.

CDR3 in amino acids: CSARNLGDRGYTF. CDR3 DNA: TGCAGTGCTAGAAACCTGGGGGACCGGGGCTACACCTTC. This chain joins TRBV20-1 and TRBJ1-2; possible D gene TRBD1, 5 bases. Germline-derived CDR1 and CDR2 are DFQATT and SNEGSKA (reference sequence). V lost 2 bases to trimming and J lost 8 bases, with 15 bases between them. This CDR3 has 13 amino acids.

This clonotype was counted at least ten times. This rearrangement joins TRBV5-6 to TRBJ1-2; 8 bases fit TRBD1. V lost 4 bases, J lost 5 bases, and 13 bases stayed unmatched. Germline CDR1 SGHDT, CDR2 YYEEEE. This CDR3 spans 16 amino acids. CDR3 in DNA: TGTGCCAGCAGCCTGGACAGGGTAGGGGAGAGGTATGGCTACACCTTC. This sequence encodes CASSLDRVGERYGYTF.